Shown below are 16 T cell receptor beta chains from a single sample sequenced in a study of beta chain features in type 1 diabetes. The study reverse transcribed the entire isolated RNA, so it sequenced expressed TCRB transcripts. TCRdb keeps only in-frame clones here, not all; method: immunoSEQ multiplex PCR. The sample includes about 620,000 clones, 15% to 18% seen only once; the top ten take more than 0.08%. What was sequenced was naive CD4+ T cells from blood. These receptors were collected from a young man in good health.

The chain carries TRBV4-3 and TRBJ2-5; tentatively, D is TRBD2 (6 bases). V was cut by 0 bases and J by 3 bases, with 14 bases left in between. The CDR3 sequence is 16 residues long. Germline V gene lookup returns CDR1 LGHNA and CDR2 YSLEER. CDR3 amino acids: CASSQDYGGVKETQYF. In DNA form, the CDR3 reads TGCGCCAGCAGCCAAGATTACGGCGGGGTGAAAGAGACCCAGTACTTC.

This rearrangement joins TRBV6-6 to TRBJ2-1; D possibly corresponds to TRBD2 (5 bases). From germline, CDR1 is MNHNY and CDR2 SVGAGI (reference sequence). The CDR3 has 15 residues. V lost 0 bases, J lost 7 bases, and 13 bases lay in between. Here the CDR3 reads CASSYSGQPGNEQFF. The CDR3 coding sequence is TGTGCCAGCAGTTACTCGGGCCAGCCGGGGAATGAGCAGTTCTTC.

The J gene is TRBJ2-1, the V gene TRBV4-2; 9 bases are a match to TRBD2. This CDR3 is 16 amino acids long. J gave up 6 bases and V 0 bases, and 6 bases lay outside the gene matches. The germline V gene encodes CDR1 LGHNA and CDR2 YNFKEQ. CDR3 DNA sequence: TGTGCCAGCAGCCAAGATTTGCGGGGGGGCTTCAATGAGCAGTTCTTC. It translates to CASSQDLRGGFNEQFF.

The V call is TRBV11-1, the J call TRBJ2-5; D unclear. This CDR3 is 14 amino acids long. V was trimmed by 8 bases and J by 5 bases, leaving 18 bases between them. In germline, CDR1 is SGHAT, CDR2 FQDESV (reference sequence). The CDR3 DNA reads TGTGCCAGCGCCCAGGCTGGCAGTTCGGAGACCCAGTACTTC. Encoded protein: CASAQAGSSETQYF.

This clone was counted between two and nine times. The V gene is TRBV5-1, the J gene TRBJ2-7, with 12 bases that match TRBD2. The length of the CDR3 is 17 residues. The V and J ends lost 3 bases and 2 bases, in that order; junction bases with no gene match: 9. Germline loops: CDR1 SGHRS, CDR2 YFSETQ. CDR3 sequence (DNA): TGCGCCAGCAGCTCAACCGGGACTAGCGGGCCTCCCTACGAGCAGTACTTC. It encodes CASSSTGTSGPPYEQYF. Looking up the rest from reference TRBV5-1 and TRBJ2-7 gives the full variable domain: KAGVTQTPRYLIKTRGQQVTLSCSPISGHRSVSWYQQTPGQGLQFLFEYFSETQRNKGNFPGRFSGRQFSNSRSEMNVSTLELGDSALYLCASSSTGTSGPPYEQYFGPGTRLTVT.

This chain uses TRBV2 with TRBJ1-2; D gene ambiguous. This CDR3 contains 14 residues. Germline V gives CDR1 SNHLY, CDR2 FYNNEI. Between the trimmed V and J ends, which lost 6 bases and 1 base, there was a span of 12 bases. The CDR3 spells CASSFGPNNYGYTF. Here the CDR3 DNA reads TGTGCCAGCAGCTTTGGGCCAAATAACTATGGCTACACCTTC.

In its sample, this clone was seen a few times. The chain combines TRBV4-1 with TRBJ2-3; D possibly uses TRBD1 or TRBD2 (5 bases each). Germline V gene lookup returns CDR1 MGHRA and CDR2 YSYEKL. The V end lost 1 base, the J end lost 3 bases, and 14 bases lay between the germline ends. The CDR3 is 16 residues long. The DNA for the CDR3 is TGCGCCAGCAGCCAAGTAGCAGGGACGGTAACAGATACGCAGTATTTT. Translation gives CASSQVAGTVTDTQYF.

The chain is built from TRBV7-5 and TRBJ1-2. TRBV7-5 is an annotated pseudogene. This CDR3 contains 16 residues. CDR3 DNA sequence: TGTGTCAGAAGCTTAGTTACCTGGGGACCCAACTATGGCTACACCTTC. It encodes CVRSLVTWGPNYGYTF.

The chain joins TRBV7-2 to TRBJ2-7; a weak D match, TRBD2 (5 bases). The CDR3 is made up of 16 amino acids. Germline values: CDR1 SGHTA, CDR2 FQGNSA. V shed 0 bases and J shed 2 bases, with 14 bases lying between them. The CDR3 loop reads CASSLATEGGAYEQYF. CDR3 nucleotide sequence: TGTGCCAGCAGCTTAGCGACCGAGGGTGGAGCCTACGAGCAGTACTTC.

The V and J genes are TRBV7-3 and TRBJ2-5, with D perhaps matching TRBD1 or TRBD2 (5 bases each). Germline values: CDR1 SGHTA, CDR2 FQGTGA. The CDR3 totals 13 residues. V lost 1 base, J lost 5 bases, and 8 bases lay in between. The DNA for the CDR3 is TGTGCCAGCAGCTTAAGCAGGGAGGAGACCCAGTACTTC. It encodes CASSLSREETQYF.

This chain links TRBV29-1 with TRBJ1-2, with TRBD1 identical over 7 bases. Looked up from germline, CDR1 is SQVTM and CDR2 is ANQGSEA. CDR3 length equals 13 residues. Trimming cost V 6 bases and J 1 base; bases outside gene matches: 5. CDR3 region: CSVARGINYGYTF. CDR3 DNA: TGCAGCGTCGCCAGGGGGATTAACTATGGCTACACCTTC.

This clone was seen more than once but under ten times. The V and J genes are TRBV6-5 and TRBJ2-7; 8 bases are a match to TRBD1. CDR1 is MNHEY, CDR2 SVGAGI, per germline. This CDR3 spans 15 amino acids. The junction had 12 bases not matched to a gene; V was cut back by 7 bases and J by 4 bases. The CDR3 spells CASKGRQGKSYEQYF. The DNA of the CDR3 is TGTGCCAGCAAGGGGAGACAGGGGAAAAGTTACGAGCAGTACTTC.

V usage is TRBV28 and J usage is TRBJ1-3; TRBD1 matches at 8 bases. Trimming at V came to 3 bases and at J to 16 bases, leaving 8 bases not matched to a gene. CDR1 MDHEN and CDR2 SYDVKM come from the germline V gene. CDR3 size: 12 residues. This CDR3 is CASSFRFGQGYF. The DNA for the CDR3 is TGTGCCAGCAGTTTCCGTTTTGGACAGGGTTATTTT.

This clone was observed a few times. The CDR3 region has the DNA TGCAGCGTTCAAGGACAGGGGAGCGGCGAGCAGTACTTC. Translation: CSVQGQGSGEQYF. The rearrangement uses TRBV29-1 and TRBJ2-7, with 9 nucleotides matching TRBD1. This CDR3 spans 13 amino acids. The V segment lost 5 bases and the J segment 6 bases; nucleotides outside the gene matches: 8. Germline assignment: CDR1 SQVTM and CDR2 ANQGSEA.

The J gene is TRBJ2-7, the V gene TRBV7-2, with 10 bases fitting TRBD1. Looked up from germline, CDR1 is SGHTA and CDR2 is FQGNSA. The junction had 5 bases not matched to a gene; V was cut back by 5 bases and J by 4 bases. This CDR3 has 14 amino acids. CDR3 region: CASSPRDRGYEQYF. In DNA, the CDR3 is TGTGCCAGCAGCCCGCGGGACAGGGGTTACGAGCAGTACTTC. Full variable domain (rest looked up from reference TRBV7-2 and TRBJ2-7): GAGVSQSPSNKVTEKGKDVELRCDPISGHTALYWYRQSLGQGLEFLIYFQGNSAPDKSGLPSDRFSAERTGGSVSTLTIQRTQQEDSAVYLCASSPRDRGYEQYFGPGTRLTVT.

This rearrangement joins TRBV14 to TRBJ2-7; 9 bases line up with TRBD1. The CDR3 is 15 residues long. With 1 base clipped from V and 3 bases from J, the junction kept 4 bases outside the gene matches. Germline-derived CDR1 and CDR2 are SGHDN and FVKESK. In nucleotides, the CDR3 is TGTGCCAGCAGCCAAGCCGGGACAGGGAACTACGAGCAGTACTTC. Residues: CASSQAGTGNYEQYF. The full variable domain, rest sourced from reference TRBV14 and TRBJ2-7, is EAGVTQFPSHSVIEKGQTVTLRCDPISGHDNLYWYRRVMGKEIKFLLHFVKESKQDESGMPNNRFLAERTGGTYSTLKVQPAELEDSGVYFCASSQAGTGNYEQYFGPGTRLTVT.